Below, one TCR beta chain is given with its context. The junction departs from germline at one end; a sequencing error may be responsible. Read sequence stops 3 residues before the CDR3 end, and the germline J gene provides the missing end. This sample includes further DNA sequences coding for the same CDR3. This record comes from a study of T cells in women clearing cervical HPV infection. Study at large: No precancer developed; the control's incident HPV16 infection cleared within 12 months.

Clones were read by immunoSEQ multiplex PCR, and TCRdb kept only the in-frame ones, dropping some. The sample's table shows about 33,000 clones. The CDR3 runs to 15 residues. CDR1 and CDR2 from the germline V gene are SGHTA and FQGTGA. Each participant carried one incident cervical HPV16 infection only. This clonotype originated in a woman aged 18 to 75 with a cervical HPV16 infection that either progressed to CIN3+ or cleared (not recorded which). J is TRBJ1-3 and V is TRBV7-3; possibly TRBD1 for D (6 bases). The sample comprised blood buffy coat. CDR3 region: CASSLSRGAGNTIYF. The sequenced part of the CDR3 DNA is TGTGCCAGCAGCTTATCACGGGGGGCTGGAAACACT.